Listed here are 19 T cell receptor beta chains from one sample, sequenced in a study of CD8+ T cells in alopecia areata. Extraction of RNA preceded its reverse transcription into cDNA, which served as the sequencing template. The method was immunoSEQ multiplex PCR; TCRdb's version includes in-frame clones alone and lacks a portion of them. The sample has about 190,000 clones; roughly three fifths are singletons. Sample treatment: oral pan-JAK inhibitor, 5-10 mg twice daily. Sequencing was performed on CD4+ T cells sorted from blood, taken at week 4, from a patient treated with tofacitinib. Every receptor here comes from a human donor with alopecia areata.

The rearrangement joins TRBV29-1 to TRBJ2-3; 8 bases map to TRBD2. The CDR3 extends over 14 amino acids. The V and J ends lost 3 bases and 1 base, in that order; junction bases with no gene match: 3. The germline CDR1 and CDR2 sequences are SQVTM and ANQGSEA. The CDR3 bases are TGCAGCGTTGATGCCGGGAGGGGCACAGATACGCAGTATTTT. The encoded protein is CSVDAGRGTDTQYF.

The V call is TRBV30, the J call TRBJ2-7, with D maybe TRBD1 (6 bases). Germline V gene data show CDR1 as GTSNPN and CDR2 as SVGIG (reference sequence). The ends were cut back, 0 bases at V and 2 bases at J, with 8 bases in the middle. The CDR3 consists of 13 residues. This chain's CDR3 is CAWSVAGAYEQYF. In nucleotides, the CDR3 is TGTGCCTGGAGTGTAGCAGGGGCCTACGAGCAGTACTTC.

V is TRBV29-1 and J is TRBJ2-3; 9 bases align to TRBD2. V lost 1 base and J lost 6; bases outside the gene matches: 8. The germline V gene encodes CDR1 SQVTM and CDR2 ANQGSEA. CDR3 length equals 15 residues. CDR3: CSVEVRREGRDTQYF. CDR3 coding DNA: TGCAGCGTTGAAGTGAGGCGGGAGGGCCGGGATACGCAGTATTTT.

The chain carries TRBV30 and TRBJ2-1; D is possibly TRBD2 (5 bases). The germline gives CDR1 GTSNPN, CDR2 SVGIG (reference sequence). The CDR3 sequence is 20 residues long. Deletions cut 3 bases from V and 0 bases from J, with 27 bases between. CDR3 in DNA: TGTGCCTGGAGCCCCAGGATAGCGACTTTCCCCCCGAGCTCCTACAATGAGCAGTTCTTC. Translation gives CAWSPRIATFPPSSYNEQFF.

The chain recombines TRBV5-1 with TRBJ2-5; possible D gene TRBD1, 5 bases. Germline CDR1 reads SGHRS; CDR2 reads YFSETQ. V was trimmed by 5 bases and J by 2 bases, leaving 10 bases between them. This CDR3 has 13 residues. The CDR3 loop reads CASRQGTQETQYF. CDR3 in DNA: TGCGCCAGCAGGCAGGGCACACAAGAGACCCAGTACTTC.

The sample holds one count of this clone. The gene calls are TRBV30 and TRBJ2-7; tentatively, D is TRBD1 (8 bases). From germline, CDR1 is GTSNPN and CDR2 SVGIG (reference sequence). The CDR3 has 13 amino acids. Trimming cost V 0 bases and J 6 bases, with 12 bases left between them. The DNA for the CDR3 is TGTGCCTGGAGTGTACAGGGGGGGAGCGAGCAGTACTTC. Its translation: CAWSVQGGSEQYF. Supplemented by reference TRBV30 and TRBJ2-7, the full variable domain reads SQTIHQWPATLVQPVGSPLSLECTVEGTSNPNLYWYRQAAGRGLQLLFYSVGIGQISSEVPQNLSASRPQDRQFILSSKKLLLSDSGFYLCAWSVQGGSEQYFGPGTRLTVT.

V usage is TRBV5-1 and J usage is TRBJ2-3; D remains unclear. The CDR3 sequence is 13 residues long. Germline V gene data show CDR1 as SGHRS and CDR2 as YFSETQ. Trimming shortened V by 0 bases and J by 2 bases, and 4 bases separated the two germline ends. CDR3 region: CASSLEPTDTQYF. CDR3 in DNA: TGCGCCAGCAGCTTGGAACCCACAGATACGCAGTATTTT.

The chain has TRBV18 and TRBJ1-5, with TRBD1 matching 9 bases. The CDR3 has 17 amino acids. Unmatched junction bases numbered 12, after V lost 6 bases and J lost 3 bases. Germline CDR1 reads KGHSH; CDR2 reads LQKENI. The CDR3 is CASSHSKTGGDNQPQHF. In nucleotides, the CDR3 is TGTGCCAGCTCCCACAGCAAGACAGGGGGGGACAATCAGCCCCAGCATTTT.

In its sample, this clone was seen a few times. J is TRBJ2-1 and V is TRBV4-3; the match to TRBD2 covers 7 bases. The germline gives CDR1 LGHNA, CDR2 YSLEER. V lost 0 bases, J lost 8 bases, and 10 bases stayed unmatched. This CDR3 region has 16 residues. The CDR3 here is CASSQDWGEGSHEQFF. CDR3 bases: TGCGCCAGCAGCCAAGATTGGGGGGAGGGCTCGCATGAGCAGTTCTTC.

Only a few counts were recorded for this clone. The chain is built from TRBV11-2 and TRBJ2-2; 7 nucleotides align to TRBD2. V lost 4 bases, J lost 5 bases, and 10 bases stayed unmatched. The CDR3 totals 16 residues. The germline V gene encodes CDR1 SGHAT and CDR2 FQNNGV. CDR3 coding DNA: TGTGCCAGCAGCTCCCTAGGGGCGGGAGTAACCGGGGAGCTGTTTTTT. It yields the protein CASSSLGAGVTGELFF.

This chain connects TRBV30 to TRBJ2-1; D might be TRBD1 (7 bases). This CDR3 contains 12 residues. From germline, CDR1 is GTSNPN and CDR2 SVGIG (reference sequence). Trimming cost V 4 bases and J 10 bases, with 14 bases left between them. CDR3 sequence: CAWTQGGWEQFF. The CDR3 coding sequence is TGTGCCTGGACTCAGGGGGGTTGGGAGCAGTTCTTC.

This chain connects TRBV2 to TRBJ2-2; TRBD1 agrees at 8 bases. The ends lost 1 base at V and 7 bases at J; junction bases unmatched: 5. The germline CDR1 and CDR2 sequences are SNHLY and FYNNEI. CDR3 size: 15 residues. The CDR3 nucleotides read TGTGCCAGCAGTGAAGGACAGGGGAGTGTCGGGGAGCTGTTTTTT. Its protein product is CASSEGQGSVGELFF.

This clone was counted between two and nine times. The chain is built from TRBV5-1 and TRBJ2-5, with 9 bases matching TRBD1. CDR3 length: 16 residues. Germline V lookup: CDR1 SGHRS, CDR2 YFSETQ. Trimming cost V 3 bases and J 2 bases; bases outside gene matches: 8. The CDR3 DNA sequence: TGCGCCAGCAGCTCCGTACAGGGGGCGCGTCAAGAGACCCAGTACTTC. Translating it yields CASSSVQGARQETQYF. The variable domain in full, with the rest retrieved from reference TRBV5-1 and TRBJ2-5, is KAGVTQTPRYLIKTRGQQVTLSCSPISGHRSVSWYQQTPGQGLQFLFEYFSETQRNKGNFPGRFSGRQFSNSRSEMNVSTLELGDSALYLCASSSVQGARQETQYFGPGTRLLVL.

The chain recombines TRBV19 with TRBJ1-5, with D maybe TRBD1 (5 bases). The V and J ends lost 7 bases and 0 bases respectively, with 13 bases between them. This CDR3 contains 15 residues. Germline-derived CDR1 and CDR2 are LNHDA and SQIVND (reference sequence). CDR3 coding DNA: TGTGCCAGTACCGCGGGGCAGCATAGCAATCAGCCCCAGCATTTT. Its translation: CASTAGQHSNQPQHF.

As regards this clone: One end of the junction fails to match germline, which may point to a read error. The chain couples TRBV11-2 to TRBJ2-7; D uncertain. The CDR3 length is 12 residues. Germline lookup yields CDR1 SGHAT and CDR2 FQNNGV. This chain's CDR3 is CASSLEAHEQYF. CDR3 coding DNA: TGTGCCAGCAGCCTAGAGGCCCACGAGCAGTACTTC.

In DNA, the CDR3 is TGCGCCAGCAGCGACGGGACAGGGCTAGGCGAGCAGTACTTC. This gives the protein CASSDGTGLGEQYF. This rearrangement joins TRBV5-1 to TRBJ2-7; 9 bases map to TRBD1. J gave up 6 bases and V 4 bases, and 8 bases lay outside the gene matches. The CDR3 is 14 amino acids. CDR1 SGHRS and CDR2 YFSETQ come from the germline V gene.

This clone was seen a handful of times. The J gene is TRBJ2-5, the V gene TRBV20-1; D gene uncertain. The V gene lost 4 bases and the J gene lost 3 bases, with 3 bases spanning the gap. The CDR3 is 10 amino acids. Germline V gene data show CDR1 as DFQATT and CDR2 as SNEGSKA (reference sequence). CDR3 nucleotides: TGCAGTGCTATAAAAGAGACCCAGTACTTC. Encoded protein: CSAIKETQYF.

This sequence joins TRBV29-1 and TRBJ2-7; D might be TRBD1 (6 bases). Germline CDR1 is SQVTM and CDR2 is ANQGSEA. V was pared by 7 bases and J by 4 bases, with 14 bases between. CDR3 length: 12 residues. The DNA of the CDR3 is TGCAGCGCAACAGGGCTTGTATACGAGCAGTACTTC. Translated, it gives CSATGLVYEQYF.

This clone occurred a few times. This chain joins TRBV5-1 and TRBJ2-2, with 7 bases matching TRBD1. In germline, CDR1 is SGHRS, CDR2 YFSETQ. The V and J ends lost 4 bases and 6 bases, in that order; junction bases with no gene match: 6. This CDR3 has 14 amino acids. The DNA of the CDR3 is TGCGCCAGCAGCCCCGGACAGGTCCCCGGGGAGCTGTTTTTT. This gives the protein CASSPGQVPGELFF.